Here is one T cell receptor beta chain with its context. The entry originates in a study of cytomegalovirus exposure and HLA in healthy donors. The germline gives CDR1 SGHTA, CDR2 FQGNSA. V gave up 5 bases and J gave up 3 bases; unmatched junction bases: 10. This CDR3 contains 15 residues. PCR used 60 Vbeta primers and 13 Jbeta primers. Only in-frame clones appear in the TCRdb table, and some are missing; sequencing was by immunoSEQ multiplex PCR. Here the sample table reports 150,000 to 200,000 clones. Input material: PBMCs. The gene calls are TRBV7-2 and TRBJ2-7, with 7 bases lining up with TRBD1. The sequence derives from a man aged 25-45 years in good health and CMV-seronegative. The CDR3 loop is CASSTRTGGDYEQYF. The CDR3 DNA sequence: TGTGCCAGCAGCACACGGACAGGAGGAGACTACGAGCAGTACTTC.